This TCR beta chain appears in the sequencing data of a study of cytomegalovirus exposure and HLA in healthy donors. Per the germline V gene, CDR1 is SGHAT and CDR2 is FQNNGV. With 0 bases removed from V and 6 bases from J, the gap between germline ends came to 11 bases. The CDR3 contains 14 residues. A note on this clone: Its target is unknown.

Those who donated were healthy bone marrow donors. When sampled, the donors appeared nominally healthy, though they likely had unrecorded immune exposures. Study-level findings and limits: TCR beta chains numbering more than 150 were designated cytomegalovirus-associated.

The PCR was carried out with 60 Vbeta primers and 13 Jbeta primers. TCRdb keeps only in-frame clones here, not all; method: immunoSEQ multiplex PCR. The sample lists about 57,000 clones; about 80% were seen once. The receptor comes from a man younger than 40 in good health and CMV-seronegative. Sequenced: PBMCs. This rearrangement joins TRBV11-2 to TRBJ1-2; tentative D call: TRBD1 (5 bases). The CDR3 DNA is TGTGCCAGCAGCTTAGATCGGGGGATCGATGGCTACACCTTC. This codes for CASSLDRGIDGYTF.